The 5 T cell receptor beta chains below all came from one sample that was sequenced in a study of cytomegalovirus exposure and HLA in healthy donors. In the PCR, 60 Vbeta and 13 Jbeta primers were used. Sequencing was performed with immunoSEQ multiplex PCR; in TCRdb, only in-frame clones are kept and a portion is missing. There are approximately 160,000 clones in the sample; approximately 88% occur only once, and 0.35% to 0.4% lies in the top ten. The sequenced material came from PBMCs. The receptors stem from a boy between 2 and 10 years old in good health and CMV-seronegative.

This chain joins TRBV2 and TRBJ2-1, with D possibly matching TRBD2 (6 bases). The germline gives CDR1 SNHLY, CDR2 FYNNEI. CDR3 length: 17 amino acids. V shed 8 bases and J shed 8 bases, with 28 bases lying between them. The CDR3 DNA is TGTGCCAGCCCCAAAGGCGCGGGGAGAAGGTCGACGGATGAGCAGTTCTTC. The encoded protein is CASPKGAGRRSTDEQFF.

The chain is built from TRBV9 and TRBJ2-3; 9 positions match TRBD2. Trimming took 4 bases from V and 5 from J; bases not matched to a gene: 8. CDR3 length: 15 amino acids. Per germline, CDR1 SGDLS and CDR2 YYNGEE. The CDR3 sequence: CASSPGTSSRDTQYF. The CDR3 DNA reads TGTGCCAGCAGCCCCGGGACTAGCAGTAGAGATACGCAGTATTTT. The full variable domain, completed using reference TRBV9 and TRBJ2-3, is DSGVTQTPKHLITATGQRVTLRCSPRSGDLSVYWYQQSLDQGLQFLIQYYNGEERAKGNILERFSAQQFPDLHSELNLSSLELGDSALYFCASSPGTSSRDTQYFGPGTRLTVL.

The rearrangement uses TRBV2 and TRBJ2-7, with 9 nucleotides matching TRBD1. This CDR3 region has 13 residues. Germline CDR1 SNHLY, CDR2 FYNNEI. V gave up 6 bases and J gave up 4 bases; unmatched junction bases: 4. The CDR3 DNA is TGTGCCAGCAGGTGGGACAGGGCGTACGAGCAGTACTTC. Translated, it gives CASRWDRAYEQYF.

This chain connects TRBV15 to TRBJ2-5, with D unresolved. In germline, CDR1 is LNHNV, CDR2 YYDKDF (reference sequence). V dropped 0 bases and J dropped 7 bases, with 24 bases sitting between them. CDR3 length: 18 residues. CDR3 nucleotide sequence: TGTGCCACCAGCAGAGAAATCTCTGTGGGCCTTCGTAATTTGACCCAGTACTTC. It specifies CATSREISVGLRNLTQYF.

This chain uses TRBV12-5 with TRBJ2-5; D uncertain. Germline lookup yields CDR1 LGHNT and CDR2 FRNRAP. V lost 1 base, J lost 5 bases, and 8 bases lay in between. The CDR3 has 13 amino acids. CDR3 nucleotide sequence: TGTGCTAGTGGTTTGGGAGGCGCGGAGACCCAGTACTTC. Translated: CASGLGGAETQYF.